This TCR beta chain was retrieved from a study of blood T cell repertoires in COVID-19. Study context: The United States, Italy and Spain supplied acute and convalescent COVID-19 samples. From T cells, B-cell-depleted T cells, or PBMCs came the material, which was cDNA or gDNA.

Source study methods: Reference gene primer amplification yielded estimated nucleated cell counts. Profiled with immunoSEQ multiplex PCR; TCRdb holds only in-frame clones, not every one. V and J calls and clone size are given by that table; D and trimming were obtained from the DNA. This table holds approximately 170,000 clones, 86% found once. Sequencing was performed on peripheral blood. The clonotype comes from a man between 45 and 60 years old with active or convalescent COVID-19.

CDR3 sequence (DNA): TGTGCCAGCAGGACAGGGGGGGCAGATACGCAGTATTTT. Its protein product is CASRTGGADTQYF. V usage is TRBV28 and J usage is TRBJ2-3; 9 nucleotides line up with TRBD1. The length of the CDR3 is 13 residues. CDR1 and CDR2 from the germline V gene are MDHEN and SYDVKM. The junction had 2 bases not matched to a gene; V was cut back by 6 bases and J by 4 bases.